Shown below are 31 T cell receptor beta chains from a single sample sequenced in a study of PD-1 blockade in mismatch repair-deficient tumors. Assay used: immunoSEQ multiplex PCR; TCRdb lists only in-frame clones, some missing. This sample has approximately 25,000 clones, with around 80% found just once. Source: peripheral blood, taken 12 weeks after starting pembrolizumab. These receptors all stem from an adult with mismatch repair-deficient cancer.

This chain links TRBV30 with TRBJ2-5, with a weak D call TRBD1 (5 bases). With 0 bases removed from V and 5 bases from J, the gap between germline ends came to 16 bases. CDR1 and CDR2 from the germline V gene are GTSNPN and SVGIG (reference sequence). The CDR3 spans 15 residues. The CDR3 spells CAWSVPLTEDETQYF. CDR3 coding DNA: TGTGCCTGGAGTGTACCCCTGACAGAGGATGAGACCCAGTACTTC.

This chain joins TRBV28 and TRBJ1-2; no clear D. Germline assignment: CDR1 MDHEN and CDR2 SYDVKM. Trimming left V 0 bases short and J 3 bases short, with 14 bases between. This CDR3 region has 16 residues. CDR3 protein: CASSLWALGWDYGYTF. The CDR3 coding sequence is TGTGCCAGCAGTTTATGGGCCTTGGGTTGGGACTATGGCTACACCTTC.

CDR3 sequence: CSARTSYEQYF. CDR3 sequence (DNA): TGCAGTGCCAGGACTAGCTACGAGCAGTACTTC. This chain joins TRBV20-1 and TRBJ2-7; 7 nucleotides line up with TRBD2. Germline assignment: CDR1 DFQATT and CDR2 SNEGSKA (reference sequence). V lost 6 bases and J lost 3; bases outside the gene matches: 2. The CDR3 spans 11 residues.

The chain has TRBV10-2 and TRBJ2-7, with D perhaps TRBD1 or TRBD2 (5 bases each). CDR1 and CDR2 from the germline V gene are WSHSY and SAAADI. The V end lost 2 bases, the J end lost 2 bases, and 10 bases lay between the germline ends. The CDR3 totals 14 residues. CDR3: CASSEEGFPYEQYF. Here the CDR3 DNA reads TGCGCCAGCAGTGAGGAGGGGTTTCCCTACGAGCAGTACTTC.

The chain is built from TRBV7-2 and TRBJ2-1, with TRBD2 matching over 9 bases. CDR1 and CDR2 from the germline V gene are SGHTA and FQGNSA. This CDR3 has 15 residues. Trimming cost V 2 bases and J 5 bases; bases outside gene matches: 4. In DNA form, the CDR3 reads TGTGCCAGCAGCTTAACGGGACTAGCCAACAATGAGCAGTTCTTC. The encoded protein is CASSLTGLANNEQFF.

CDR3 nucleotide sequence: TGTGCCAGTAGTATAGAAGGAGGACGACCCCAGCCCCAGCATTTT. Residues: CASSIEGGRPQPQHF. The J gene is TRBJ1-5, the V gene TRBV19; no definite D call. V gave up 0 bases and J gave up 7 bases, with 13 bases separating them. Germline CDR1 LNHDA, CDR2 SQIVND (reference sequence). The CDR3 is 15 residues long.

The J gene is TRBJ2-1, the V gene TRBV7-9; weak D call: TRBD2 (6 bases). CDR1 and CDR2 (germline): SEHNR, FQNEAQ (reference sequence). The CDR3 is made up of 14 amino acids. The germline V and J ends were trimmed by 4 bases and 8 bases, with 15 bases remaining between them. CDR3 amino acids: CASSYSGGADEQFF. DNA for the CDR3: TGTGCCAGCAGCTACTCGGGCGGGGCCGATGAGCAGTTCTTC.

The CDR3 region has the DNA TGTGCCAGCAACATAGTACGGGGGACGCGTCGCGGGGAGCTGTTTTTT. Translating it yields CASNIVRGTRRGELFF. The chain has TRBV6-4 and TRBJ2-2; TRBD2 might be the D (6 bases). CDR3 length: 16 residues. Germline V CDR1 and CDR2: MRHNA, SNTAGT. Trimming cost V 7 bases and J 7 bases, with 22 bases left between them.

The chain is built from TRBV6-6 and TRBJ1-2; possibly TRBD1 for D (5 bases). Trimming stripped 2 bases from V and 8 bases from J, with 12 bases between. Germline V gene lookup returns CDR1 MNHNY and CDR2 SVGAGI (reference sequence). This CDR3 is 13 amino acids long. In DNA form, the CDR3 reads TGTGCCAGCAGTTACGTCGCCAAGGGGGGCTACACCTTC. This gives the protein CASSYVAKGGYTF.

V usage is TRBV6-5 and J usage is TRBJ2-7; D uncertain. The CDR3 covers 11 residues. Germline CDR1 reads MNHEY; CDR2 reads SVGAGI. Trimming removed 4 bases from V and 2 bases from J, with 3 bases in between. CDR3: CASSSPYEQYF. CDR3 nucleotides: TGTGCCAGCAGTTCCCCCTACGAGCAGTACTTC.

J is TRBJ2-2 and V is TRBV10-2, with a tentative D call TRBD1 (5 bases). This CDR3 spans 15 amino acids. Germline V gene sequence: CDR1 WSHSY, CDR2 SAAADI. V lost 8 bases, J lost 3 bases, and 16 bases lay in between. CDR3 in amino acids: CASRRGEGDTGELFF. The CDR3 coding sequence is TGCGCCAGCCGCAGAGGAGAAGGGGACACCGGGGAGCTGTTTTTT.

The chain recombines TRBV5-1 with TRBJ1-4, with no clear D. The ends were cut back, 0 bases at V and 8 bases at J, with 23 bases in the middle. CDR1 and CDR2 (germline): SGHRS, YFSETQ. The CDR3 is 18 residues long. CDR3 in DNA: TGCGCCAGCAGCTTGGGTGGTAGGGTTTGGGCCCTAAAGGAAAAACTGTTTTTT. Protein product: CASSLGGRVWALKEKLFF.

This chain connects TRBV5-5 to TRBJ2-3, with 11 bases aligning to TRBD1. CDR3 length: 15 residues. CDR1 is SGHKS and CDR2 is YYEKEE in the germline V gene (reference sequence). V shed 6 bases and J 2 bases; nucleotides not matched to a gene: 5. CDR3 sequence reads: CASTWDRGNTDTQYF. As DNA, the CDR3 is TGTGCCAGCACCTGGGACAGGGGGAACACAGATACGCAGTATTTT.

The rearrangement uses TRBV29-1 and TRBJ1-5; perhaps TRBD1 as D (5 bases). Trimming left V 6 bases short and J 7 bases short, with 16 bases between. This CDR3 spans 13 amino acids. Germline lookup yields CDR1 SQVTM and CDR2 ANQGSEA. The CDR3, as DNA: TGCAGCGTGACCGGGGGGTCGGGGCAGCCCCAGCATTTT. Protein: CSVTGGSGQPQHF. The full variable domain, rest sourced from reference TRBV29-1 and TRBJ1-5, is SAVISQKPSRDICQRGTSLTIQCQVDSQVTMMFWYRQQPGQSLTLIATANQGSEATYESGFVIDKFPISRPNLTFSTLTVSNMSPEDSSIYLCSVTGGSGQPQHFGDGTRLSIL.

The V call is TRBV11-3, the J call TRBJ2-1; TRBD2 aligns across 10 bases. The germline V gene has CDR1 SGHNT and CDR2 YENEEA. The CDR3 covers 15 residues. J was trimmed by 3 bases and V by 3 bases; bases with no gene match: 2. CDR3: CASSFGTSVYNEQFF. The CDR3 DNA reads TGTGCCAGCAGCTTCGGGACTAGCGTCTACAATGAGCAGTTCTTC.

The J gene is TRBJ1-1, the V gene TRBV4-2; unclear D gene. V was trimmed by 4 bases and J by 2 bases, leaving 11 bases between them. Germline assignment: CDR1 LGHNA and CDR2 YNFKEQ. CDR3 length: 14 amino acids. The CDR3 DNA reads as TGTGCCAGCAGCCGTCAGGTTTTCAACACTGAAGCTTTCTTT. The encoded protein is CASSRQVFNTEAFF.

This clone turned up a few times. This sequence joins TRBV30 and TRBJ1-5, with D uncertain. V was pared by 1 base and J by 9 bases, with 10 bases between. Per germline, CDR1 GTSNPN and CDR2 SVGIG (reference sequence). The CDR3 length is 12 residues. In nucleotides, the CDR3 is TGTGCCTGGAGTGGGAGAGTGGGGCCCCAGCATTTT. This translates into CAWSGRVGPQHF.

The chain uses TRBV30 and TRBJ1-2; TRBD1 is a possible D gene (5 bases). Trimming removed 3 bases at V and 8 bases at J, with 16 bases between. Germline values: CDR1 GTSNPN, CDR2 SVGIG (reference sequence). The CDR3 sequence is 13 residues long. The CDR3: CAWSNSPGQGYTF. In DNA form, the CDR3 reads TGTGCCTGGAGCAATTCCCCAGGGCAGGGCTACACCTTC.

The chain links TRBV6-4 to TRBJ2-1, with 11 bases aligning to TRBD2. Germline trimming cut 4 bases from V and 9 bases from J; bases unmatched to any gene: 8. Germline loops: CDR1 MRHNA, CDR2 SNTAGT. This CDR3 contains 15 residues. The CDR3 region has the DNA TGTGCCAGCAGTGTGACTAGCGGGGAATCATCTGAGCAGTTCTTC. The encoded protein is CASSVTSGESSEQFF.

CDR3 nucleotides: TGTGCCAGCAGCTCGGGACTAGCGGGAGGGTATTGGTACGAGCAGTACTTC. Its translation is CASSSGLAGGYWYEQYF. The chain couples TRBV5-6 to TRBJ2-7; the match to TRBD2 covers 16 bases. Unmatched junction bases numbered 7, after V lost 3 bases and J lost 4 bases. The CDR3 contains 17 residues. Germline V gene data show CDR1 as SGHDT and CDR2 as YYEEEE.

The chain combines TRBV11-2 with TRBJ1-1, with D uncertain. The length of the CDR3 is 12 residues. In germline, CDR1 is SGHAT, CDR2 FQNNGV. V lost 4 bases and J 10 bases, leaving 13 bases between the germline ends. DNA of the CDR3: TGTGCCAGCAGCTACGGACGGGTGGGAGCTTTCTTT. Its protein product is CASSYGRVGAFF.

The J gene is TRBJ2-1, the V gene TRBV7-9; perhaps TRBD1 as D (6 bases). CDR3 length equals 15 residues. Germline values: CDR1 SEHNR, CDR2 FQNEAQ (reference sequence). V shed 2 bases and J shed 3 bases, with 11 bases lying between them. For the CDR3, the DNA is TGTGCCAGCAGCTTAAGAGAAGGGGGCTACAATGAGCAGTTCTTC. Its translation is CASSLREGGYNEQFF.

In DNA form, the CDR3 reads TGTGCCAGCAGTGAAGGGACCACAGGTCCTAATGAAAAACTGTTTTTT. This translates into CASSEGTTGPNEKLFF. The chain employs TRBV2 and TRBJ1-4; D might be TRBD1 (5 bases). Trimming cost V 1 base and J 3 bases, with 12 bases left between them. Germline values: CDR1 SNHLY, CDR2 FYNNEI. The CDR3 extends over 16 amino acids.

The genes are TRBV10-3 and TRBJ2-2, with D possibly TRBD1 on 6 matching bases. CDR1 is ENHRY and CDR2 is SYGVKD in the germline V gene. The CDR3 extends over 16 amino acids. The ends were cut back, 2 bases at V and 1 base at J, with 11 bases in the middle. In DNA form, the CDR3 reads TGTGCCATCAGTGAGGTTGACAGGAAGAACACCGGGGAGCTGTTTTTT. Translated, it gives CAISEVDRKNTGELFF.

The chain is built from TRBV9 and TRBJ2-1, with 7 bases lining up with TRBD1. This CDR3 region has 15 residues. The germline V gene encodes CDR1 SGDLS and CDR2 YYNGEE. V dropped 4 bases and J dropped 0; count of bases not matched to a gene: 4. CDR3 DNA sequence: TGTGCCAGCAGCAACCGGGACAGCTCCTACAATGAGCAGTTCTTC. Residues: CASSNRDSSYNEQFF.

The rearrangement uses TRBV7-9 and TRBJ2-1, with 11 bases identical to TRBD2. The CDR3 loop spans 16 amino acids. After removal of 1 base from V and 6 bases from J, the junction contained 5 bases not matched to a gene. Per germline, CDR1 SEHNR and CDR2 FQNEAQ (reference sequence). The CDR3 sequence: CASSLGSGRARNEQFF. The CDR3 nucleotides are TGTGCCAGCAGCTTAGGTAGCGGGAGGGCCCGCAATGAGCAGTTCTTC. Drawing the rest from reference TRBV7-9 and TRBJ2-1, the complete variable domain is DTGVSQNPRHKITKRGQNVTFRCDPISEHNRLYWYRQTLGQGPEFLTYFQNEAQLEKSRLLSDRFSAERPKGSFSTLEIQRTEQGDSAMYLCASSLGSGRARNEQFFGPGTRLTVL.

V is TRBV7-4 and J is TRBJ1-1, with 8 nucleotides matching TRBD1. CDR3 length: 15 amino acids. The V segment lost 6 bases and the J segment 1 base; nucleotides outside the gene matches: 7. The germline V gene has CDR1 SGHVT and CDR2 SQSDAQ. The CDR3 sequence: CASSPFGTGNTEAFF. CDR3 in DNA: TGTGCCAGCAGTCCTTTCGGGACAGGGAACACTGAAGCTTTCTTT.

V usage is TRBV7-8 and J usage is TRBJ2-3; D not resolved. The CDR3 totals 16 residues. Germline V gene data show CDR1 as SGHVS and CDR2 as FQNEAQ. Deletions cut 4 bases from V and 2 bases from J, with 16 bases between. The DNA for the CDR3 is TGTGCCAGCAGCTCCCCGCCTACCGGGCCCACAGATACGCAGTATTTT. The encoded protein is CASSSPPTGPTDTQYF.

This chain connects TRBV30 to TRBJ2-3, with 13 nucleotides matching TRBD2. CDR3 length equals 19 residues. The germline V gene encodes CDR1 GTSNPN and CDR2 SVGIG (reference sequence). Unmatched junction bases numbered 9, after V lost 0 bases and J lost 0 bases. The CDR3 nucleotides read TGTGCCTGGAGTGTCTACGGGACTAGCGGGGTCGCTAGCACAGATACGCAGTATTTT. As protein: CAWSVYGTSGVASTDTQYF.

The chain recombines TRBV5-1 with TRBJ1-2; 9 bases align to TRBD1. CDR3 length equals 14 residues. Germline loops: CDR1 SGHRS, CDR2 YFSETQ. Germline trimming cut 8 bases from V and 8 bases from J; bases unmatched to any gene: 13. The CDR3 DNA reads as TGCGCCAGTACCTGGGGGACAGGGATCTACGGCTACACCTTC. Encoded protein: CASTWGTGIYGYTF. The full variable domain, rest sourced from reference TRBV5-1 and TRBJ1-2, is KAGVTQTPRYLIKTRGQQVTLSCSPISGHRSVSWYQQTPGQGLQFLFEYFSETQRNKGNFPGRFSGRQFSNSRSEMNVSTLELGDSALYLCASTWGTGIYGYTFGSGTRLTVV.

CDR3 protein: CASSPLPQETQYF. CDR3 in DNA: TGTGCCAGCAGCCCCCTGCCCCAAGAGACCCAGTACTTC. The chain uses TRBV5-4 and TRBJ2-5; D uncertain. Germline assignment: CDR1 SGHNT and CDR2 YYREEE (reference sequence). The CDR3 sequence is 13 residues long. V lost 4 bases to trimming and J lost 1 base, with 8 bases between them.